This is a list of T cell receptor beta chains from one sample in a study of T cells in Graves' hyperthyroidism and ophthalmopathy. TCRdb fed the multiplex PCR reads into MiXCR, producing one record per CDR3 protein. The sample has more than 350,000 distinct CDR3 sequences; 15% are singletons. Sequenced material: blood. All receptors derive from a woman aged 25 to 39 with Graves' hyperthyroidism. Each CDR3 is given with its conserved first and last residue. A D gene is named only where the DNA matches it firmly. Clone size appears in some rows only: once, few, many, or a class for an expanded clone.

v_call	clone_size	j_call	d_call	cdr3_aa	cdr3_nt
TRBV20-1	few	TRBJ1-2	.	CSASYRGTYGYTF	TGCAGTGCTAGCTACAGAGGGACCTATGGCTACACCTTC
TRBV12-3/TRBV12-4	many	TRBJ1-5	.	CASSPSRGGNQPQHF	TGTGCCAGCAGTCCCAGCAGGGGCGGCAATCAGCCCCAGCATTTT
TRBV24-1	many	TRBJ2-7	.	CATSDLNSYEQYF	TGTGCCACCAGTGATCTCAACTCCTACGAGCAGTACTTC
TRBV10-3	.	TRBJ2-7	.	CAIRRTDSAEQYF	TGTGCCATAAGAAGGACCGACTCGGCCGAGCAGTACTTC
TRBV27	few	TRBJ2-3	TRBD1	CASKRAGTALDTQYF	TGTGCCAGCAAAAGGGCCGGGACAGCTTTAGATACGCAGTATTTT
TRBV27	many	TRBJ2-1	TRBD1	CASRDRVEQFF	TGTGCCAGCAGAGACAGGGTTGAGCAGTTCTTC
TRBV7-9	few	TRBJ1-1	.	CASSLLSSPNTEAFF	TGTGCCAGCAGCCTACTATCCAGTCCGAACACTGAAGCTTTCTTT
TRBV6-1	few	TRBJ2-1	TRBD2	CASSPGTSGRVLNEQFF	TGTGCCAGCAGTCCCGGGACTAGCGGGAGGGTCCTGAATGAGCAGTTCTTC
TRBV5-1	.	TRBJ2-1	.	CASCYRASIDEQFF	TGCGCCAGCTGCTACCGGGCTAGTATCGATGAGCAGTTCTTC
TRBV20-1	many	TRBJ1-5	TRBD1	CSARRTGDNQPQHF	TGCAGTGCTAGAAGGACAGGGGACAATCAGCCCCAGCATTTT
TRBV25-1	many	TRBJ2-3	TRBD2	CASSEGLVLLHADTQYF	TGTGCCAGCAGTGAGGGACTAGTCCTCTTACATGCAGATACGCAGTATTTT
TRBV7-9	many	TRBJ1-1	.	CASSDGQSGTEAFF	TGTGCCAGCAGCGATGGACAGTCCGGTACTGAAGCTTTCTTT
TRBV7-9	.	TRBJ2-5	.	CASSLDSGTYQETQYF	TGTGCCAGCAGCTTAGACAGCGGTACATACCAAGAGACCCAGTACTTC
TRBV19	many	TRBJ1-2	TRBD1	CASSTQGSYGYTF	TGTGCCAGTAGCACACAGGGGAGCTATGGCTACACCTTC
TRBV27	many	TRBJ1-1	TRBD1	CASRGDRGNTEAFF	TGTGCCAGCAGGGGAGACAGGGGGAACACTGAAGCTTTCTTT
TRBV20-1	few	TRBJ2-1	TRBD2	CSAPRLAGGAYNEQFF	TGCAGTGCCCCCCGACTAGCGGGAGGGGCCTACAATGAGCAGTTCTTC
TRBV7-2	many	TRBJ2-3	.	CASSYRAGGTDTQYF	TGTGCCAGCAGCTACAGGGCCGGCGGGACAGATACGCAGTATTTT
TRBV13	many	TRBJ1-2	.	CASSTQGRDGYTF	TGTGCCAGCAGCACACAGGGCCGCGACGGCTACACCTTC
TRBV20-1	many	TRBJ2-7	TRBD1	CSRQKTGLYEQYF	TGCAGCCGGCAAAAGACAGGGTTGTACGAGCAGTACTTC
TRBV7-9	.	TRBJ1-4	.	CASSPGSSATNEKLFF	TGTGCCAGCAGCCCTGGATCTTCTGCAACTAATGAAAAACTGTTTTTT
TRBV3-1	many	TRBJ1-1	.	CASSQVGTNTEAFF	TGTGCCAGCAGCCAAGTAGGGACGAACACTGAAGCTTTCTTT
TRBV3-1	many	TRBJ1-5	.	CASSRGGENSNQPQHF	TGTGCCAGCAGCCGTGGTGGGGAAAATAGCAATCAGCCCCAGCATTTT
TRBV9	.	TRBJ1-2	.	CASSADRYGYTF	TGTGCCAGCAGCGCGGACCGCTATGGCTACACCTTC
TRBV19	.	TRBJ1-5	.	CASSSRGGLRSGQPQHF	TGTGCCAGTAGTTCTAGGGGGGGACTCAGATCGGGCCAGCCCCAGCATTTT
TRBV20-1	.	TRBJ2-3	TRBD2	CSATSWEKREGPEDTQYF	TGCAGTGCTACCTCGTGGGAAAAGCGGGAGGGCCCCGAAGATACGCAGTATTTT
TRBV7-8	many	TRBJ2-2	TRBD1	CASSTRQGPNTGELFF	TGTGCCAGCAGCACCAGACAGGGGCCGAACACCGGGGAGCTGTTTTTT
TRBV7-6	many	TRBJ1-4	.	CASSLEWGTNEKLFF	TGTGCCAGCAGCTTAGAGTGGGGGACTAATGAAAAACTGTTTTTT
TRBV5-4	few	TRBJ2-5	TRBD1	CASSRDSLLQETQYF	TGTGCCAGCAGCCGGGACAGCCTCCTTCAAGAGACCCAGTACTTC
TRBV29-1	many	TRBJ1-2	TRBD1	CSVRQGPYGYTF	TGCAGCGTCCGACAGGGACCCTATGGCTACACCTTC
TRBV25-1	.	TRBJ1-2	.	CASSEYDGVGYGYTF	TGTGCCAGCAGTGAATATGACGGGGTGGGCTATGGCTACACCTTC
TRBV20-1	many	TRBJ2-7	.	CSASPPARSLPEQYF	TGCAGTGCTAGTCCCCCAGCTAGGAGCCTACCCGAGCAGTACTTC
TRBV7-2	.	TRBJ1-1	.	CASSLTQRGTEAFF	TGTGCCAGCAGCTTAACCCAACGGGGCACTGAAGCTTTCTTT
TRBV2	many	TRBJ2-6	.	CASSLGQISGANVLTF	TGTGCCAGCAGTCTAGGACAGATCTCTGGGGCCAACGTCCTGACTTTC
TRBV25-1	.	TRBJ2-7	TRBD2	CASSGGGSYEQYF	TGTGCCAGCAGTGGTGGCGGGAGCTACGAGCAGTACTTC
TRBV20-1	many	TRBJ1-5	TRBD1	CSARSGTDSNQPQHF	TGCAGTGCTAGGTCCGGGACAGATAGCAATCAGCCCCAGCATTTT
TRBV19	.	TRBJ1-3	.	CASSKGGTGNTIYF	TGTGCCAGTAGTAAGGGGGGCACTGGAAACACCATATATTTT
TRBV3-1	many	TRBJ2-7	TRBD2	CASSQASGSTYEQYF	TGTGCCAGCAGCCAAGCTAGCGGGAGTACCTACGAGCAGTACTTC
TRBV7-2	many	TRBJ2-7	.	CASSLFSYEQYF	TGTGCCAGCAGCTTATTTTCCTACGAGCAGTACTTC
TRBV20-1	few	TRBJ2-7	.	CSARHLLGEQYF	TGCAGTGCCCGTCATCTCCTTGGCGAGCAGTACTTC
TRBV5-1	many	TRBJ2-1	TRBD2	CASSLALAGNEQFF	TGCGCCAGCAGCTTGGCCCTAGCGGGCAATGAGCAGTTCTTC
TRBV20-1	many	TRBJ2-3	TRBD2	CSARRLAGGIDTQYF	TGCAGTGCTAGAAGACTAGCGGGAGGAATAGATACGCAGTATTTT
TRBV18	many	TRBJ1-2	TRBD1	CASSPISQGEHGYTF	TGTGCCAGCTCACCAATCTCACAGGGGGAACATGGCTACACCTTC
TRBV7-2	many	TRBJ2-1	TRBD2	CASSFTSGGSYNEQFF	TGTGCCAGCAGCTTTACTAGCGGGGGTTCCTACAATGAGCAGTTCTTC
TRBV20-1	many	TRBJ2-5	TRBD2	CSAREGGRIRETQYF	TGCAGTGCTAGAGAGGGCGGGAGGATTCGGGAGACCCAGTACTTC
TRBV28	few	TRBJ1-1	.	CASSFPGARTEAFF	TGTGCCAGCAGTTTTCCGGGGGCTCGAACTGAAGCTTTCTTT
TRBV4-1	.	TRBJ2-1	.	CASSQEYGSSYNEQFF	TGCGCCAGCAGCCAAGAATACGGAAGCTCCTACAATGAGCAGTTCTTC
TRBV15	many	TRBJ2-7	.	CATSRDRGAGNEQYF	TGTGCCACCAGCAGAGATCGGGGGGCAGGGAACGAGCAGTACTTC
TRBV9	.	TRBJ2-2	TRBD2	CASSVGLAGGIVELFF	TGTGCCAGCAGCGTAGGTCTAGCGGGAGGGATTGTGGAGCTGTTTTTT
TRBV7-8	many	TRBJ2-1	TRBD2	CASSLAGGRAYNEQFF	TGTGCCAGCAGCTTAGCTGGCGGGAGGGCCTACAATGAGCAGTTCTTC
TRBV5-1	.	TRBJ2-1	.	CASSIQGLRQNNEQFF	TGCGCCAGCAGTATACAGGGATTGAGGCAAAACAATGAGCAGTTCTTC